Given below is one T cell receptor (beta chain) in context. These data originate in a study of T cell changes during pregnancy in multiple sclerosis. The data were produced by immunoSEQ multiplex PCR, yet TCRdb's version contains in-frame clones alone and is incomplete. The table has some 40,000 clones, around 92% seen once. The source of this sequence is a female donor with multiple sclerosis, enrolled in a pregnancy study. The specimen sequenced was peripheral blood.

CDR3 coding DNA: TGTGCCAGCAGCGTAGCTCCGGGGGAGTTGGGCTACGAGCAGTACTTC. This encodes CASSVAPGELGYEQYF. This chain joins TRBV9 and TRBJ2-7; tentatively, D is TRBD2 (6 bases). Trimming stripped 0 bases from V and 3 bases from J, with 16 bases between. The CDR3 has 16 residues. Germline CDR1 and CDR2: SGDLS and YYNGEE.